The 2 T cell receptor beta chains in this list originate from one sample, sequenced in a study of blood T cells in healthy people across ages. A second PCR of about 7 to 12 cycles used a sample-barcoded 5' primer and a J-beta primer mix. TCRdb re-called the 5' RACE reads through MiXCR, storing one row per CDR3 protein. The sample contains 500,000 to 700,000 distinct CDR3 sequences, approximately 30% of which appear only once. The sequenced sample was blood. The receptors originated from a woman aged 80 or over in good health.

This clonotype was observed at least ten times. This chain links TRBV9 with TRBJ2-5, with a weak D call TRBD2 (6 bases). Deletions cut 1 base from V and 4 bases from J, with 14 bases between. The V gene's germline CDR1 is SGDLS and CDR2 YYNGEE. There are 15 residues in the CDR3. CDR3 bases: TGTGCCAGCAGCGTACGGCCCGGGGGAAGAGAGACCCAGTACTTC. This codes for CASSVRPGGRETQYF.

The chain links TRBV28 to TRBJ1-2; possible D gene TRBD1, 5 bases. The ends were cut back, 4 bases at V and 4 bases at J, with 19 bases in the middle. Germline loops: CDR1 MDHEN, CDR2 SYDVKM. The CDR3 totals 16 residues. The CDR3 protein is CASSSSGQGISYGYTF. In DNA, the CDR3 is TGTGCCAGCAGTTCCAGTGGTCAGGGAATTAGCTATGGCTACACCTTC.